The sequence of this T cell receptor (beta chain) was determined in a study of tumor-infiltrating lymphocytes in primary liver carcinoma. This clonotype was observed at least ten times. Its target is unknown. A constant-region primer served to make TCR beta cDNA from about 0.5 ug total RNA. Construction of TCR beta libraries relied on three successive nested multiplex PCR rounds employing slightly modified ARM-PCR. It was with TRBV1-TRBV30 forward primers and a C-beta reverse primer that the first two PCR rounds were run, at 10 cycles each. TCRdb re-derived calls from the multiplex PCR reads in MiXCR, one entry per CDR3 protein. Among some 120,000 distinct CDR3 sequences listed, 64% were seen once. Between about 17 and 34 mg of unsorted bulk tissue served as the source from which RNA and DNA were co-extracted. Among the patients, all had chronic HBV infection and none had been treated. Collection of samples drew on five separate regions of each tumor.

The ends were cut back, 1 base at V and 6 bases at J, with 10 bases in the middle. Germline V lookup: CDR1 MGHRA, CDR2 YSYEKL. The CDR3 is 14 residues long. Whole-study findings and limits: Researchers report that only about 8-25% of top clones turned up in all five tumor regions. Tumors had a significantly higher top-250-clone fraction than blood (p = 0.039).

The TCR originated in a woman aged 60 to 75 with primary liver carcinoma and hepatitis B virus infection. The specimen sequenced was liver tumor tissue from sampling region 3. Noted subset: tumor region T3, left-lateral pole. J is TRBJ2-1 and V is TRBV4-1; D remains unclear. CDR3 sequence reads: CASSQAIRINEQFF. The CDR3 coding sequence is TGCGCCAGCAGCCAAGCGATTAGAATCAATGAGCAGTTCTTC.